The clone carrying this T cell receptor beta chain turned up a few times. Its matching antigen is unknown. The sample is drawn from a study of T cells in Graves' hyperthyroidism and ophthalmopathy. Points from the study as a whole: Ophthalmopathy stood apart from stable hyperthyroidism in a 13 V-J model.

Regions amplified from RNA transcripts were the TCR beta CDR3 regions. Initially, a first-round RT-PCR of the TCR CDR3 employed the HTBI primer set. Using its own MiXCR run on the multiplex PCR reads, TCRdb lists one record per CDR3 protein. Here the sample spans just over 550,000 distinct CDR3 sequences, more than 45% being singletons. The receptor's source is a woman between 18 and 30 years old with Graves' hyperthyroidism. Sequencing used peripheral blood or thyroid tissue (not recorded which).

The DNA of the CDR3 is TGTGCCAGCAGTTCCCTTGTAGCTGGGGCCAACGTCCTGACTTTC. Translated, it gives CASSSLVAGANVLTF. The gene calls are TRBV12-3 or TRBV12-4 and TRBJ2-6; D is ambiguous. CDR3 length equals 15 residues. V was cut by 4 bases and J by 2 bases, with 9 bases left in between.